This T cell receptor beta chain derives from a study of vaccination effects on CD4 cells after COVID-19 (dated by TCRdb to between 2021 and 2024). As for the study more broadly: To identify antigen-specific CD4+ T cell clonotypes by their expansion, the ViraFEST assay first stimulated PBMC with viral peptide pools and then applied TCR sequencing. The full study included over 8 COVID-19 convalescent patients and several SARS-CoV-2-naive healthy vaccine recipients. The study compared SARS-CoV-2 spike-specific CD4+ TCR repertoires before and after mRNA vaccination in COVID-19 convalescent patients and infection-naive vaccine recipients. Two doses of either the BNT162b2 or the mRNA-1273 mRNA SARS-CoV-2 vaccine were administered to participants. In the study, cultures from other donors were sequenced using the Oncomine TCR Beta short-read assay on an Illumina iSeq 100. Approximately 2 million PBMC per well were cultured in IMDM with about 5.4% human AB serum, 10 IU/ml IL-2 and gentamicin, plus 10 ug/ml peptides. The full study reports these points: The study was limited by a small number of convalescent patients, and early post-infection timepoints were lacking. In healthy vaccine recipients, vaccine-induced clones were almost all SARS-CoV-2 mono-reactive, with only 1 of 255 being cross-reactive with common cold coronaviruses. Marked clonal contraction was observed in both infection-induced and vaccine-induced clones at late post-vaccination timepoints, consistent with waning T cell responses.

On this clone: The antigen it binds to is not known. Base qualities were left out, and no much larger clone turns up one base away.

Library construction relied on the immunoSEQ multiplex PCR assay. DNA from the cultured and isolated CD4+ T cells underwent TCR beta CDR3 sequencing. Turning to the authors' computational methods: Non-productive TCR sequences were removed, reads were trimmed to the CDR3 region, and CDR3s of at least 7 amino acids were retained. The MANAFEST web app was used to identify antigen-specific clonotypes by comparing expansion in peptide wells with expansion in reference cultures. For clones to be considered positive, expansion at FDR<0.05 versus reference and all other wells, an odds ratio above 5, and a frequency above 0.1% in two replicate wells were required. A clonotype was called cross-reactive if it was significantly expanded both in SARS-CoV-2 spike wells and in at least one common cold coronavirus spike condition. Levenshtein distance calculated with the stringdist R package was used to assess CDR3 similarity, and unrooted trees were constructed with ape in R 3.6.1. In its TCRdb copy, this immuneACCESS table keeps in-frame sequences only and misses some clones. Where compared with another copy, unresolved V genes explain less than half of these, and the others have no known cause. The DNA gave D and trimming, while V, J and clone size come from that table. The sample table contains some 39,000 clones; only one count was recorded for roughly 82% of them. The ten largest clones add up to 2.9% of the sample.

CDR1 is given as SGHNT and CDR2 as YENEEA, both from the germline V gene. V is clipped by 5 bases and J by 2 bases, and the sequence between their germline boundaries is 18 bases long. The CDR3 measures 16 amino acids from cysteine to phenylalanine. Left in the record is the CDR3 DNA by itself, 48 bases read in frame from the first base. After 10 to 11 days of culture, CD4+ T cells were isolated with the EasySep CD4+ T cell isolation kit. The absence of prior SARS-CoV-2 infection in healthy vaccine recipients was confirmed by negative nucleocapsid antibodies before and after vaccination. Half of the culture medium was replaced with fresh IL-2-containing medium on days 3 and 7. Unless noted otherwise, every peptide stimulation condition was cultured in triplicate wells. PBMC were separated from whole blood using Ficoll-Paque Plus gradient centrifugation and were then either cryopreserved at -140C or used fresh. The QIAamp micro DNA kit was used to extract genomic DNA from the cultured CD4+ T cells.

The sequence was collected from a human donor who received a COVID-19 vaccine. Recombination linked TRBV11-3 to TRBJ2-5, with TRBD2 perhaps the D gene, on 6 matching bases. The specimen was CD4+ T cells from PBMCs cultured without peptide, collected before COVID-19 vaccination. The CDR3 loop reads CASSPRWERGQETQYF. Here is the DNA: TGTGCCAGCAGCCCTCGCTGGGAACGGGGGCAAGAGACCCAGTACTTC.